This TCR beta chain was identified in a study of patients and donors after allogeneic stem cell transplantation (dated by TCRdb to 2020 to 2022). V is cut by 6 bases and J by 9 bases, and the space between the germline ends is 18 bases. The CDR3 goes from the cysteine to the phenylalanine over 15 residues. Just the 45-base CDR3 DNA is kept, in frame starting at base 1. The germline V gene encodes CDR1 MNHEY and CDR2 SMNVEV (reference sequence). Library method: RT-PCR. For sequencing, a NextSeq 550 was employed. TCRdb ran its own pipeline on the public reads, namely fastp trimming at Q25 and MiXCR clone calling, and kept in-frame beta chains. Here each entry gathers all rows of one CDR3 protein and keeps the most common genes and DNA. In this sample the table shows over 150,000 distinct CDR3 sequences, 40% to 45% of which occur a single time. 33% of the sample is taken by the ten largest. There are a few counts of this clonotype. This receptor's antigen is unknown. No base quality information exists; no much larger clone differs at one position.

The sample comprised blood, either unsorted or a sorted T cell fraction (not recorded which). This sequence uses TRBV27 and TRBJ1-6; the D region possibly corresponds to TRBD1 (5 bases align). This clonotype was sampled from a human donor who was either an allogeneic HSCT recipient or a stem cell or donor lymphocyte infusion donor (not recorded which). It is not recorded whose cells these are; they may come from a transplant donor. CDR3 region: CASRRVRGASSPLHF. The DNA reads as follows: TGTGCCAGCAGGAGGGTGAGGGGAGCCAGTTCACCCCTCCACTTT.